One sample yielded the 26 T cell receptor beta chains listed below, sequenced in a study of T cells expressing NK-cell markers. After re-calling the 5' RACE reads, TCRdb lists one entry per CDR3 protein, DNA absent. The sample table sets out over 150,000 distinct CDR3 sequences. The sample was blood T cells: a sorted CD56 or NKG2C T cell subset, CD4+ or CD8+ T cells, or bulk PBMC T cells (not recorded which). The source of these receptors is a woman in her forties or fifties in good health.

CDR3: CSAREIPFEREVSYNEQFF. The V call is TRBV20-1, the J call TRBJ2-1; TCRdb picks TRBD2, but there is no DNA to check that call. The germline CDR1 and CDR2 sequences are DFQATT and SNEGSKA (reference sequence). The CDR3 length is 19 residues.

This CDR3 reads CASRRTSGSYNEQFF. The chain joins TRBV5-1 to TRBJ2-1; there is no DNA to check the TCRdb D call of TRBD2. CDR1 is SGHRS and CDR2 is YFSETQ in the germline V gene. The CDR3 sequence is 15 residues long.

The chain joins TRBV5-1 to TRBJ2-1; the TRBD2 assignment by TCRdb is unverifiable without DNA. CDR3 length equals 16 residues. Germline V CDR1 and CDR2: SGHRS, YFSETQ. CDR3 protein: CASSPGIAGDASEQFF.

CDR3 protein: CASSPVGGRGEQFF. V and J are TRBV12-3 or TRBV12-4 and TRBJ2-1; TCRdb selects TRBD1, and the lack of DNA leaves this call unchecked. The CDR3 consists of 14 residues.

The chain couples TRBV10-3 to TRBJ2-1; TCRdb indicates TRBD1, and absent DNA this call remains unverified. The CDR3 runs to 13 residues. The germline CDR1 and CDR2 sequences are ENHRY and SYGVKD. The CDR3 loop is CATGQGSYYEQFF.

The chain links TRBV12-3 or TRBV12-4 to TRBJ2-2; TCRdb proposes TRBD1, but this gene call is untestable without DNA. This CDR3 has 14 amino acids. CDR3: CASSPRQGVGELFF.

The rearrangement joins TRBV20-1 to TRBJ1-1; TCRdb's assignment of TRBD1 cannot be checked, as there is no DNA. Germline loops: CDR1 DFQATT, CDR2 SNEGSKA (reference sequence). CDR3 size: 16 residues. CDR3 loop: CSATPGDSQGRTEAFF.

The rearrangement uses TRBV6-2 or TRBV6-3 and TRBJ2-1; TCRdb picks TRBD2, but there is no DNA to check that call. The CDR3 is 12 amino acids. The germline V gene encodes CDR1 MNHEY and CDR2 SVGEGT. CDR3 residues: CASSTLVNEQFF.

The chain combines TRBV30 with TRBJ2-3. The CDR3 is 14 residues long. Germline CDR1 is GTSNPN and CDR2 is SVGIG (reference sequence). The CDR3 region is CAWSTTGITDTQYF. The full variable domain, with the rest looked up from reference TRBV30 and TRBJ2-3, is SQTIHQWPATLVQPVGSPLSLECTVEGTSNPNLYWYRQAAGRGLQLLFYSVGIGQISSEVPQNLSASRPQDRQFILSSKKLLLSDSGFYLCAWSTTGITDTQYFGPGTRLTVL.

This rearrangement joins TRBV6-6 to TRBJ2-1. This CDR3 has 14 residues. CDR1 and CDR2 from the germline V gene are MNHNY and SVGAGI (reference sequence). Here the CDR3 reads CASSPVVSSNEQFF.

The V gene is TRBV20-1, the J gene TRBJ2-7. This CDR3 has 16 residues. CDR1 and CDR2 (germline): DFQATT, SNEGSKA (reference sequence). CDR3 sequence reads: CSARPGSVADVYEQYF.

The gene calls are TRBV12-3 or TRBV12-4 and TRBJ2-1; no DNA is available, so the TRBD2 call from TCRdb remains unchecked. This CDR3 has 13 amino acids. CDR3 sequence: CASSLVRENEQFF.

The chain recombines TRBV28 with TRBJ2-5; TCRdb reports TRBD2, a call that lacks DNA to check it against. CDR3 length: 16 residues. Germline CDR1 MDHEN, CDR2 SYDVKM. The CDR3 is CASSFETSGRQETQYF.

The CDR3 spells CASSTGLADTQYF. The V and J genes are TRBV4-1 and TRBJ2-3; TCRdb's assignment of TRBD2 cannot be checked, as there is no DNA. Germline assignment: CDR1 MGHRA and CDR2 YSYEKL. CDR3 length equals 13 residues.

The CDR3: CASSLIAGHNYEQYF. The rearrangement uses TRBV5-1 and TRBJ2-7; the D call of TRBD2 rests on TCRdb alone, since no DNA is present to check it. Germline loops: CDR1 SGHRS, CDR2 YFSETQ. The CDR3 has 15 amino acids.

CDR3 sequence: CASSAPISGTYNEQFF. This chain uses TRBV12-3 or TRBV12-4 with TRBJ2-1; TCRdb's D call of TRBD2 is untestable without DNA. The CDR3 has 16 amino acids.

The J gene is TRBJ2-5, the V gene TRBV27; TCRdb picks TRBD1, but there is no DNA to check that call. Germline V gene sequence: CDR1 MNHEY, CDR2 SMNVEV (reference sequence). The CDR3 spans 16 residues. The CDR3 here is CASSLSIGTAGETQYF.

The J gene is TRBJ2-3, the V gene TRBV5-6; the D gene TCRdb calls, TRBD2, cannot be checked with no DNA. The CDR3 contains 14 residues. Germline V CDR1 and CDR2: SGHDT, YYEEEE. The CDR3 spells CASSGTSRIDTQYF.

The CDR3 sequence: CASSLETSTDTQYF. The rearrangement links TRBV28 to TRBJ2-3. CDR1 is MDHEN and CDR2 is SYDVKM in the germline V gene. This CDR3 has 14 residues.

This CDR3 reads CASVSLATQETQYF. J is TRBJ2-5 and V is TRBV7-9. The germline CDR1 and CDR2 sequences are SEHNR and FQNEAQ (reference sequence). CDR3 size: 14 residues.

The gene calls are TRBV7-2 and TRBJ2-2; TCRdb reports TRBD1, a call that lacks DNA to check it against. The CDR3 is 13 amino acids. CDR1 and CDR2 from the germline V gene are SGHTA and FQGNSA. The CDR3 sequence: CASNPGYTGELFF.

The genes are TRBV5-1 and TRBJ2-7. The CDR3 has 14 amino acids. In germline, CDR1 is SGHRS, CDR2 YFSETQ. CDR3 protein: CASSLATPTYEQYF.

V usage is TRBV20-1 and J usage is TRBJ2-7; the D call of TRBD2 rests on TCRdb alone, since no DNA is present to check it. Germline assignment: CDR1 DFQATT and CDR2 SNEGSKA (reference sequence). The CDR3 loop spans 13 amino acids. The CDR3 sequence: CSALGTPTYEQYF.

The rearrangement links TRBV7-9 to TRBJ1-5; the D gene TCRdb calls, TRBD1, cannot be checked with no DNA. The germline V gene encodes CDR1 SEHNR and CDR2 FQNEAQ (reference sequence). The CDR3 has 13 amino acids. The CDR3 loop is CASTPGNNQPQHF. The variable domain in full, with the rest retrieved from reference TRBV7-9 and TRBJ1-5, is DTGVSQNPRHKITKRGQNVTFRCDPISEHNRLYWYRQTLGQGPEFLTYFQNEAQLEKSRLLSDRFSAERPKGSFSTLEIQRTEQGDSAMYLCASTPGNNQPQHFGDGTRLSIL.

V and J are TRBV7-6 and TRBJ2-1; TCRdb indicates TRBD2, and absent DNA this call remains unverified. The CDR3 loop spans 15 amino acids. Germline loops: CDR1 SGHVS, CDR2 FNYEAQ. CDR3 in amino acids: CASRDIAGVGNEQFF.

The rearrangement joins TRBV6-4 to TRBJ2-3; TCRdb's D call, TRBD2, is unchecked because there is no DNA. In germline, CDR1 is MRHNA, CDR2 SNTAGT. This CDR3 is 14 amino acids long. The CDR3 loop is CASSDLAGEYTQYF.